This T cell receptor (beta chain) appears in the sequencing data of a study of blood T cell repertoires in COVID-19. Study-level background: Acute and convalescent COVID-19 specimens originated in the United States, Italy and Spain.

The V and J ends lost 3 bases and 6 bases, in that order; junction bases with no gene match: 5. Germline values: CDR1 MGHDK, CDR2 SYGVNS. This CDR3 is 15 amino acids long. Original processing methods: Reference gene primer amplification gave estimated nucleated cell counts. Clones were sequenced by immunoSEQ multiplex PCR, and TCRdb holds only the in-frame ones, with some missing. V, J and clone size reflect that table, while D and trimming were determined from the DNA. The top ten hold just under 0.8% of the sample, which has over 250,000 clones, nearly 90% seen once. The TCR sequence derives from a woman aged 25 to 45 with acute or convalescent COVID-19. The chain uses TRBV25-1 and TRBJ2-2; 9 nucleotides match TRBD2. The specimen sequenced was peripheral blood. The CDR3 sequence: CASSELAGLAGELFF. The CDR3 nucleotides are TGTGCCAGCAGTGAGCTAGCGGGATTAGCCGGGGAGCTGTTTTTT.